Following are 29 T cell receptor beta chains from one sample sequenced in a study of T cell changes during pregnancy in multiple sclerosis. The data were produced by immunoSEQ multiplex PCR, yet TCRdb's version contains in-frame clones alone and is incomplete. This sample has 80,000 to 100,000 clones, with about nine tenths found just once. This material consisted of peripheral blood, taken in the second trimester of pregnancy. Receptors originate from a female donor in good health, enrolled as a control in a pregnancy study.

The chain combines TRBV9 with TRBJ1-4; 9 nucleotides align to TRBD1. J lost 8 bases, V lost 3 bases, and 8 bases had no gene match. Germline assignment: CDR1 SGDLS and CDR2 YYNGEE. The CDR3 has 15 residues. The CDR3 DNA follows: TGTGCCAGCAGCGCGTCCGGGACAGGGAGGGAAAAACTGTTTTTT. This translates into CASSASGTGREKLFF.

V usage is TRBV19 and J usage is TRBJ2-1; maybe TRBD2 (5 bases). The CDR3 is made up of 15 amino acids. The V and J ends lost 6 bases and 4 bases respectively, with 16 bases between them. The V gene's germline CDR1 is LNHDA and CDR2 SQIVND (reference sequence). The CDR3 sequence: CASRLTSGIYNEQFF. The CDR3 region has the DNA TGTGCCAGTAGGTTGACAAGCGGTATATACAATGAGCAGTTCTTC.

In DNA form, the CDR3 reads TGCGCCAGCAGCCTCCAGCGGGAGGTTTACAATGAGCAGTTCTTC. Translated: CASSLQREVYNEQFF. The V and J genes are TRBV4-1 and TRBJ2-1; 9 nucleotides match TRBD2. Germline values: CDR1 MGHRA, CDR2 YSYEKL. The CDR3 is made up of 15 amino acids. Losses at the gene ends were 4 bases for V and 4 bases for J; bases not matched to a gene: 5.

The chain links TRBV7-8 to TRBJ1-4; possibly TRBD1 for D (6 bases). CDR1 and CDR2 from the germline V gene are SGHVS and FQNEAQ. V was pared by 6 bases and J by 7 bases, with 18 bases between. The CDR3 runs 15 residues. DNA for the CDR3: TGTGCCAGCAGTAGATACCGGGACACCCGTGAAAAACTGTTTTTT. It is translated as CASSRYRDTREKLFF.

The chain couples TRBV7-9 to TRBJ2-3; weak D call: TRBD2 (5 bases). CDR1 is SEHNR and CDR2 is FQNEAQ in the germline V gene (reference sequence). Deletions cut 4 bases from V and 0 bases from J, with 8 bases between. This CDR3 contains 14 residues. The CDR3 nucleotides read TGTGCCAGCAGCTCTACTAGTAGCACAGATACGCAGTATTTT. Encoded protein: CASSSTSSTDTQYF.

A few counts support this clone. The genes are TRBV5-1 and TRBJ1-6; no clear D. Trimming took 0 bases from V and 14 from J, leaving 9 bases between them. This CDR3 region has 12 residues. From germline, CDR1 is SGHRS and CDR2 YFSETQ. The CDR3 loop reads CASSLETGALHF. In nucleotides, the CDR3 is TGCGCCAGCAGCTTGGAGACGGGAGCCCTCCACTTT.

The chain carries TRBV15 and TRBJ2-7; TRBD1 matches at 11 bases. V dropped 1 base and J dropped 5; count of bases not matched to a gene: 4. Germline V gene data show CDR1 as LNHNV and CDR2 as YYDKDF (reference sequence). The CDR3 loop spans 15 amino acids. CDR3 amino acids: CATSRGRTGGNEQYF. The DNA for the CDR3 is TGTGCCACCAGCAGAGGAAGGACAGGGGGCAACGAGCAGTACTTC.

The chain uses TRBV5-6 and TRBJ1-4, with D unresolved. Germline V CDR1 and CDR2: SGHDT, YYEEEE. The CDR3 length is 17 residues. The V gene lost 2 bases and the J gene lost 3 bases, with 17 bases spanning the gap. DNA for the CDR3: TGTGCCAGCAGCTTTCGAGTTAGACTATCTCCTAATGAAAAACTGTTTTTT. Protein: CASSFRVRLSPNEKLFF.

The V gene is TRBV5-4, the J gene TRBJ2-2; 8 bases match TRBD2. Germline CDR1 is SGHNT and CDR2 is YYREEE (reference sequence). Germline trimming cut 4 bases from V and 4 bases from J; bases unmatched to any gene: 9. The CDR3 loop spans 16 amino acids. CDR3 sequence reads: CASSGTATSVTGELFF. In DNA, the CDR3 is TGTGCCAGCAGCGGAACTGCGACTAGCGTCACCGGGGAGCTGTTTTTT.

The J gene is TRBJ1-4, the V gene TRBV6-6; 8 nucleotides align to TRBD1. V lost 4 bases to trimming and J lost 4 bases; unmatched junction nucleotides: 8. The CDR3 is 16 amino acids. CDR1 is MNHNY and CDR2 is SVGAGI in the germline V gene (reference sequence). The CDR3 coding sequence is TGTGCCAGCAGTTTACCGGGACAGGCGATTAATGAAAAACTGTTTTTT. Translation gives CASSLPGQAINEKLFF.

CDR3 nucleotide sequence: TGTGCCAGCAGTTTATCCGATTTCTCAGGCTCTGGGGCCAACGTCCTGACTTTC. Its protein is CASSLSDFSGSGANVLTF. V and J are TRBV28 and TRBJ2-6; D not certain. This CDR3 is 18 amino acids long. Germline V CDR1 and CDR2: MDHEN, SYDVKM. Trimming took 1 base from V and 0 from J, leaving 13 bases between them.

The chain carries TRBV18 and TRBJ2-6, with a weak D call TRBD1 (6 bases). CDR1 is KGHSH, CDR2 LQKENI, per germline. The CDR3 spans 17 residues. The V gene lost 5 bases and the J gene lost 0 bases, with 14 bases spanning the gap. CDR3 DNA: TGTGCCAGCTCAAAGGAACAGGGCCACTCTGGGGCCAACGTCCTGACTTTC. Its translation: CASSKEQGHSGANVLTF. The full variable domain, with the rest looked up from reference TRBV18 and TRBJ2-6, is NAGVMQNPRHLVRRRGQEARLRCSPMKGHSHVYWYRQLPEEGLKFMVYLQKENIIDESGMPKERFSAEFPKEGPSILRIQQVVRGDSAAYFCASSKEQGHSGANVLTFGAGSRLTVL.

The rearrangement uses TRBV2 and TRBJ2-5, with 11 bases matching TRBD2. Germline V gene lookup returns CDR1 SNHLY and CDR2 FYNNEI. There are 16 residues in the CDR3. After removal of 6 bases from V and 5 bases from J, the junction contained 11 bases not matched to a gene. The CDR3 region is CASSLPLAGGSETQYF. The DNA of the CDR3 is TGTGCCAGCAGCCTTCCCCTAGCGGGGGGCTCGGAGACCCAGTACTTC.

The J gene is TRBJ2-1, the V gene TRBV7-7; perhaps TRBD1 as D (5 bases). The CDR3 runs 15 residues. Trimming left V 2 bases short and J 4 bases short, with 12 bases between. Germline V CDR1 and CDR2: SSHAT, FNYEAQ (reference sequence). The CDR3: CASSLSQGPYNEQFF. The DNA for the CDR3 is TGTGCCAGCAGCTTATCCCAGGGCCCATACAATGAGCAGTTCTTC.

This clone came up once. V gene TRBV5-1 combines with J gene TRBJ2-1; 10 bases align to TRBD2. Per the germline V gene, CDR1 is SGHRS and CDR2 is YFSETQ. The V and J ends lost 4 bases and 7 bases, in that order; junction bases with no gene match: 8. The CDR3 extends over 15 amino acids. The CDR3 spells CASSGTSVIWNEQFF. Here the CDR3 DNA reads TGCGCCAGCAGCGGGACTAGCGTAATCTGGAATGAGCAGTTCTTC.

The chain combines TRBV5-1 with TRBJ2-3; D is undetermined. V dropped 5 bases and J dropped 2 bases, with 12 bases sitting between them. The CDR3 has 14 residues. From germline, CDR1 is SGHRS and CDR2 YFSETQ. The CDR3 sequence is CASRQYPNTDTQYF. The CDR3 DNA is TGCGCCAGCAGACAATATCCAAACACAGATACGCAGTATTTT.

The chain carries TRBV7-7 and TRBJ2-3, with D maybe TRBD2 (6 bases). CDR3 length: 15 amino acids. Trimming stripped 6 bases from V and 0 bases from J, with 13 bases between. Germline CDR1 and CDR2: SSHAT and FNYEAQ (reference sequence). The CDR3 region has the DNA TGTGCCAGCAGTGGACTACCTACTAGCACAGATACGCAGTATTTT. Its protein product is CASSGLPTSTDTQYF.

The CDR3 coding sequence is TGTGCCAGCAGCCTTTCTGCGGGGAGCTCCTACAATGAGCAGTTCTTC. As protein: CASSLSAGSSYNEQFF. The rearrangement joins TRBV6-4 to TRBJ2-1; possible D gene TRBD2, 6 bases. V was pared by 6 bases and J by 0 bases, with 15 bases between. CDR1 MRHNA and CDR2 SNTAGT come from the germline V gene. The CDR3 runs 16 residues.

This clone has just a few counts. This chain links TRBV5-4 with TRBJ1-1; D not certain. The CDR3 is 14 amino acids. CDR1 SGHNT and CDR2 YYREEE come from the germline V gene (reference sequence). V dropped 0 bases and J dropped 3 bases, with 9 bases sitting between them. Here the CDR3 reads CASSLAGIYTEAFF. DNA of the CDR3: TGTGCCAGCAGCTTGGCCGGGATTTACACTGAAGCTTTCTTT.

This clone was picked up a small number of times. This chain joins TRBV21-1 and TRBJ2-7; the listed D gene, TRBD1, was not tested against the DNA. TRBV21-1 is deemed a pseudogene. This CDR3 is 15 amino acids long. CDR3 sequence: CASSPLGQFPYEQYF. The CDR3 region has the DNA TGTGCCAGCAGCCCCTTGGGGCAGTTTCCCTACGAGCAGTACTTC.

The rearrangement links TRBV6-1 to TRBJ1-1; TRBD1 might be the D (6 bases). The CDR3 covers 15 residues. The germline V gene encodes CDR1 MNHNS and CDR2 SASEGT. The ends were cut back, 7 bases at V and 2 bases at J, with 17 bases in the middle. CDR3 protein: CASTYRVRDNTEAFF. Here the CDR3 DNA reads TGTGCCAGCACCTACAGGGTAAGGGATAACACTGAAGCTTTCTTT.

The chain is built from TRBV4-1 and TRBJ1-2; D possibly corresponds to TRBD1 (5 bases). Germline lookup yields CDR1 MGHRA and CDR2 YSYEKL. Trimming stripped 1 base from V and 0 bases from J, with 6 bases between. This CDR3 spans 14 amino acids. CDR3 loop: CASSQVTANYGYTF. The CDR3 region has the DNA TGCGCCAGCAGCCAAGTGACAGCTAACTATGGCTACACCTTC.

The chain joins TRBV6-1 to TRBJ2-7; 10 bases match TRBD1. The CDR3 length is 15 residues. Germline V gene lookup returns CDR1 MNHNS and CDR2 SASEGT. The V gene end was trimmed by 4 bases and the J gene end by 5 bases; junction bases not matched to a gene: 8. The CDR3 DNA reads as TGTGCCAGCAGTGGCCTTGGACAGGGGGGAAACGAGCAGTACTTC. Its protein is CASSGLGQGGNEQYF.

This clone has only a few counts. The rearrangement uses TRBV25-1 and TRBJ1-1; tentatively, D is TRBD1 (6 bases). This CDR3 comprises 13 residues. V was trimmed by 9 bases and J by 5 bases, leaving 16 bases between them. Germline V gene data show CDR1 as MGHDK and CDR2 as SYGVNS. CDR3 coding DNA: TGTGCCAGTCAACTTACAGGGAATACTGAAGCTTTCTTT. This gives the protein CASQLTGNTEAFF.

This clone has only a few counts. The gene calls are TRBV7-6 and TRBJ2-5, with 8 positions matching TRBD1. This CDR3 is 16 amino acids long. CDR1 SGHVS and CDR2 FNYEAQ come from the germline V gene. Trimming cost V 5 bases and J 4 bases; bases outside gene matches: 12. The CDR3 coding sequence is TGTGCCAGCAGCCCAAACATTGTGCAGGGGGCAGAGACCCAGTACTTC. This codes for CASSPNIVQGAETQYF.

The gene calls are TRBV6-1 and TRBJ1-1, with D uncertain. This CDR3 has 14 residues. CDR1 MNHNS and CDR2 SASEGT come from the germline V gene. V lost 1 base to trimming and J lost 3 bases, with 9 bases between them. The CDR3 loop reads CASSEGAGYTEAFF. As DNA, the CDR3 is TGTGCCAGCAGTGAAGGCGCGGGGTACACTGAAGCTTTCTTT.

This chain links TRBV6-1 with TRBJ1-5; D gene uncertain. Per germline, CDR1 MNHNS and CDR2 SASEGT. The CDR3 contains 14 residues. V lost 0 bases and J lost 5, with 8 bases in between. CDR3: CASSEAEGHQPQHF. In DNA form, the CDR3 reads TGTGCCAGCAGTGAAGCCGAGGGTCATCAGCCCCAGCATTTT.

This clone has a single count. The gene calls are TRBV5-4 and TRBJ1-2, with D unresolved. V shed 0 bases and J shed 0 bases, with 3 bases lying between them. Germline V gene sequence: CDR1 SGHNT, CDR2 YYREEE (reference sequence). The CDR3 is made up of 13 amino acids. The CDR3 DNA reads TGTGCCAGCAGCTTGGTCACTAACTATGGCTACACCTTC. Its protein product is CASSLVTNYGYTF.

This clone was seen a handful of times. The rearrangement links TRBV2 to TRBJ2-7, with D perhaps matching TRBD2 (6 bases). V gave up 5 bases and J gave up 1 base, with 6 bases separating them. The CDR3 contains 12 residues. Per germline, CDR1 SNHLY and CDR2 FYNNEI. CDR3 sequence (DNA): TGTGCCAGCAGTCGGGAGTCCTACGAGCAGTACTTC. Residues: CASSRESYEQYF. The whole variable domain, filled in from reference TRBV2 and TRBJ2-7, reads EPEVTQTPSHQVTQMGQEVILRCVPISNHLYFYWYRQILGQKVEFLVSFYNNEISEKSEIFDDQFSVERPDGSNFTLKIRSTKLEDSAMYFCASSRESYEQYFGPGTRLTVT.